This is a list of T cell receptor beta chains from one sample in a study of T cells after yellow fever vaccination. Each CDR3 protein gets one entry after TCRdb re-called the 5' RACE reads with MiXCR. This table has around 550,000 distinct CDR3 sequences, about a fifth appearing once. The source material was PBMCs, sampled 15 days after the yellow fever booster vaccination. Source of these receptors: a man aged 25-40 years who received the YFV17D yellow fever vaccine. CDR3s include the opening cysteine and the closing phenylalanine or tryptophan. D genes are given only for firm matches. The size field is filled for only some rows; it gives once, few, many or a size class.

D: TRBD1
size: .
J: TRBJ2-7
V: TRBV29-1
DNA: TGCAGCGTAGGGGGACAGCCAACCTACGAGCAGTACTTC
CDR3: CSVGGQPTYEQYF

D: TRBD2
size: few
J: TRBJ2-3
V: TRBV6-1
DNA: TGTGCCAGCCTACTAGCGTCAAGCACAGATACGCAGTATTTT
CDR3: CASLLASSTDTQYF

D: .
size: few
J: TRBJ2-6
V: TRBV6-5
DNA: TGTGCCAGCAGTTACGGGGGCTCTGGGGCCAACGTCCTGACTTTC
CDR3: CASSYGGSGANVLTF

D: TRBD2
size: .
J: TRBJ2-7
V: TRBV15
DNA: TGTGCCACCAGCAGAGATAGCGGGACCTACGAGCAGTACTTC
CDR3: CATSRDSGTYEQYF

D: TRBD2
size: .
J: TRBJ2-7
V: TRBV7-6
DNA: TGTGCCAGCAGCTTAGTTCTCCCTAGCGGGAGTGGCGAGCAGTACTTC
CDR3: CASSLVLPSGSGEQYF

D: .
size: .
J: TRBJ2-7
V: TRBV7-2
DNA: TGTGCCAGCAGCATCAGCGGGACAGATTACGAGCAGTACTTC
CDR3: CASSISGTDYEQYF

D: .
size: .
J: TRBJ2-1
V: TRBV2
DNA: TGTGCCAGCAGTCGGGAAGGGACAGGCGGGGGTGAGCAGTTCTTC
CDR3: CASSREGTGGGEQFF

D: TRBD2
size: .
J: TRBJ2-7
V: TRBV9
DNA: TGTGCCAGCAGCGTAGCTACCGGGGGGGGCTACGAGCAGTACTTC
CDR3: CASSVATGGGYEQYF

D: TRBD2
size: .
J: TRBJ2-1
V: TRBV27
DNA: TGTGCCAGCAGTCCACAACCGGGACTAGCGGGCTCCTACAATGAGCAGTTCTTC
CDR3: CASSPQPGLAGSYNEQFF

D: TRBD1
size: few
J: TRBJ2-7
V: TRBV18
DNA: TGTGCCAGCTCACGGACCCGGGACAGTGCTTCCTACGAGCAGTACTTC
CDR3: CASSRTRDSASYEQYF

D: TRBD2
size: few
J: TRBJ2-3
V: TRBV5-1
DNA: TGCGCCAGCAGCATTGGCGCTAGCGGGAGTTCGGATACGCAGTATTTT
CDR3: CASSIGASGSSDTQYF

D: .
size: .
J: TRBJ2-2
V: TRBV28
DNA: TGTGCCAGCAGTTTGGGAAGGTCGGGGAAGAGCACCGGGGAGCTGTTTTTT
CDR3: CASSLGRSGKSTGELFF

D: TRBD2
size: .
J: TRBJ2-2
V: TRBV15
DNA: TGTGCCACCCGGACTAGCGGGAGGAGCGGGGAGCTGTTTTTT
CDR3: CATRTSGRSGELFF

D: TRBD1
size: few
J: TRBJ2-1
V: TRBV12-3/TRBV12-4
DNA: TGTGCCAGCAGTTTGAACAGGGGGCAACTAGTGGAAGGAGAGCAGTTCTTC
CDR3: CASSLNRGQLVEGEQFF

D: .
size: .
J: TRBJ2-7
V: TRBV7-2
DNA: TGTGCCAGCAGCCTCCCGGTGGCCTACGAGCAGTACTTC
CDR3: CASSLPVAYEQYF

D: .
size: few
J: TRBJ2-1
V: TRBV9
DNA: TGTGCCAGCAGCGTGAAGGGGGTCTCCTACAATGAGCAGTTCTTC
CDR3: CASSVKGVSYNEQFF

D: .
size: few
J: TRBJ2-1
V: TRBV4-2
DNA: TGTGCCAGCCACCGGGTGGGTGGTGGTGAGCAGTTCTTC
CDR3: CASHRVGGGEQFF

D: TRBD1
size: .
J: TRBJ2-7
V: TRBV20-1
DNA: TGCAGTGCTCTTAGGGGGCCCGAGCAGTACTTC
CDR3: CSALRGPEQYF

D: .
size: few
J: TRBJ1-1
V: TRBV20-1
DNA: TGCAGTGCTAGAGGGGACACTGAAGCTTTCTTT
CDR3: CSARGDTEAFF

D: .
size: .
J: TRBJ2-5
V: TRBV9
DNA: TGTGCCAGCAGCGTAGATTCCGGGGTGGGGACCCAGTACTTC
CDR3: CASSVDSGVGTQYF

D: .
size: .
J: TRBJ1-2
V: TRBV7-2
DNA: TGTGCCAGCAGCCCCCTGGGGAACTATGGCTACACCTTC
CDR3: CASSPLGNYGYTF

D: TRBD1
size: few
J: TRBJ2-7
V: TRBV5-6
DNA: TGTGCCAGCAGCGGGGACAGCCGGCTCGTTTACGAGCAGTACTTC
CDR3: CASSGDSRLVYEQYF